The 25 T cell receptor beta chains in this list originate from one sample, sequenced in a study of Ad26.COV2.S vaccination and SARS-CoV-2 variants. As for treatment: over 15 received Ad26.COV2.S at low or high dose, single or two shots; five or six received placebo; per-sample allocation not given. It was on day 63 after the first vaccine or placebo injection that samples were taken. Assay used: immunoSEQ multiplex PCR; TCRdb lists only in-frame clones, some missing. Among about 400,000 clones, roughly 90% were seen once, and the ten largest hold 3.6%. The starting material was peripheral blood, obtained in a trial of Ad26.COV2.S vaccine versus placebo. The receptors were gathered from a person aged 18-60 years who received the Ad26.COV2.S COVID-19 vaccine or a placebo.

For the CDR3, the DNA is TGTGCCACCAGCACGACAGGGGTATGGGACACAGATACGCAGTATTTT. It encodes CATSTTGVWDTDTQYF. This rearrangement joins TRBV15 to TRBJ2-3; TRBD1 aligns across 8 bases. J gave up 2 bases and V 4 bases, and 8 bases lay outside the gene matches. CDR3 length: 16 amino acids. CDR1 is LNHNV, CDR2 YYDKDF, per germline (reference sequence).

This clone was detected once. This chain uses TRBV18 with TRBJ2-1, with 8 bases matching TRBD2. CDR3 size: 15 residues. Germline V gene sequence: CDR1 KGHSH, CDR2 LQKENI. Trimming cost V 4 bases and J 5 bases; bases outside gene matches: 7. CDR3 in DNA: TGTGCCAGCTCACTCCTAAGCGGGGGAAACAATGAGCAGTTCTTC. It is translated as CASSLLSGGNNEQFF.

The chain is built from TRBV21-1 and TRBJ1-6; whether TRBD1, the table's D call, matches the DNA was not checked. TRBV21-1 is a pseudogene locus. The CDR3 consists of 15 residues. The CDR3 loop is CASSSRTGNNSPLHF. The CDR3 DNA is TGTGCCAGCAGCTCAAGGACAGGGAATAATTCACCCCTCCACTTT.

The J gene is TRBJ1-1, the V gene TRBV6-5, with a tentative D call TRBD1 (5 bases). Germline loops: CDR1 MNHEY, CDR2 SVGAGI. The CDR3 sequence is 14 residues long. Trimming took off 7 bases at V and 1 base at J, with 13 bases between the two ends. The CDR3 loop reads CASKLGDRNTEAFF. CDR3 bases: TGTGCCAGCAAGTTAGGGGATAGGAACACTGAAGCTTTCTTT.

The chain is built from TRBV3-1 (or the pseudogene TRBV3-2) and TRBJ1-1; no clear D. Between the trimmed V and J ends, which lost 0 bases and 1 base, there was a span of 15 bases. Germline CDR1 LGHDT, CDR2 YNNKEL (reference sequence). The CDR3 sequence is 17 residues long. The CDR3 spells CASSQDMGGGGNTEAFF. CDR3 nucleotide sequence: TGTGCCAGCAGCCAAGATATGGGTGGTGGAGGGAACACTGAAGCTTTCTTT.

The chain employs TRBV7-2 and TRBJ2-5; 8 bases align to TRBD1. Germline CDR1 SGHTA, CDR2 FQGNSA. Trimming at V came to 4 bases and at J to 5 bases, leaving 12 bases not matched to a gene. This CDR3 has 16 residues. The DNA of the CDR3 is TGTGCCAGCAGCTCGCCGACAGGGGCTCCGGGGGAGACCCAGTACTTC. Translation gives CASSSPTGAPGETQYF.

The chain joins TRBV29-1 to TRBJ2-5; D ambiguous. This CDR3 is built from 11 residues. Germline V gene data show CDR1 as SQVTM and CDR2 as ANQGSEA. The V gene lost 4 bases and the J gene lost 5 bases, with 8 bases spanning the gap. CDR3 amino acids: CSVGVEETQYF. The CDR3 DNA follows: TGCAGCGTTGGGGTGGAGGAGACCCAGTACTTC. Variable domain in full (rest from reference TRBV29-1 and TRBJ2-5): SAVISQKPSRDICQRGTSLTIQCQVDSQVTMMFWYRQQPGQSLTLIATANQGSEATYESGFVIDKFPISRPNLTFSTLTVSNMSPEDSSIYLCSVGVEETQYFGPGTRLLVL.

This clone was seen a handful of times. CDR3 in amino acids: CASSIDEINEQFF. The CDR3 DNA is TGTGCCAGCAGCATTGATGAGATCAATGAGCAGTTCTTC. The chain employs TRBV6-5 and TRBJ2-1; D ambiguous. The germline V and J ends were trimmed by 6 bases and 6 bases, with 12 bases remaining between them. From germline, CDR1 is MNHEY and CDR2 SVGAGI. The CDR3 consists of 13 residues.

The genes are TRBV18 and TRBJ1-5; perhaps TRBD1 as D (5 bases). Germline V gene data show CDR1 as KGHSH and CDR2 as LQKENI. Deletions cut 3 bases from V and 2 bases from J, with 20 bases between. The CDR3 spans 18 residues. CDR3 sequence: CASSPFFPGSGGNQPQHF. The DNA for the CDR3 is TGTGCCAGCTCACCCTTTTTTCCGGGGTCGGGGGGCAATCAGCCCCAGCATTTT. The complete variable domain, with remaining parts taken from reference TRBV18 and TRBJ1-5, reads NAGVMQNPRHLVRRRGQEARLRCSPMKGHSHVYWYRQLPEEGLKFMVYLQKENIIDESGMPKERFSAEFPKEGPSILRIQQVVRGDSAAYFCASSPFFPGSGGNQPQHFGDGTRLSIL.

The rearrangement uses TRBV6-1 and TRBJ1-2; tentative D call: TRBD1 (5 bases). This CDR3 spans 15 amino acids. Trimming cost V 2 bases and J 5 bases, with 15 bases left between them. Germline values: CDR1 MNHNS, CDR2 SASEGT. Here the CDR3 reads CASSENMQGGYGYTF. CDR3 sequence (DNA): TGTGCCAGCAGTGAAAATATGCAGGGCGGTTATGGCTACACCTTC.

The chain joins TRBV7-9 to TRBJ1-3; D is undetermined. This CDR3 is 15 amino acids long. Trimming shortened V by 3 bases and J by 0 bases, and 9 bases separated the two germline ends. Germline V lookup: CDR1 SEHNR, CDR2 FQNEAQ (reference sequence). The CDR3 protein is CASSFSGSSGNTIYF. The CDR3 coding sequence is TGTGCCAGCAGCTTTTCTGGGAGCTCTGGAAACACCATATATTTT.

The genes are TRBV7-9 and TRBJ1-4; D is undetermined. V lost 5 bases to trimming and J lost 8 bases, with 15 bases between them. CDR1 and CDR2 from the germline V gene are SEHNR and FQNEAQ (reference sequence). This CDR3 comprises 14 residues. The CDR3 nucleotides read TGTGCCAGCAGCCCCCGGGAAGGGAGGGAAAAACTGTTTTTT. Encoded protein: CASSPREGREKLFF.

The chain is built from TRBV5-1 and TRBJ2-1, with 7 nucleotides matching TRBD1. CDR3 size: 14 residues. V was clipped by 3 bases and J by 7 bases; unmatched bases: 7. Germline CDR1 is SGHRS and CDR2 is YFSETQ. DNA of the CDR3: TGCGCCAGCAGCTCCGGACAGGATGCGAATGAGCAGTTCTTC. It is translated as CASSSGQDANEQFF.

This clone was counted once. V is TRBV2 and J is TRBJ1-5; D is ambiguous. CDR3 length equals 13 residues. The V end lost 8 bases, the J end lost 3 bases, and 11 bases lay between the germline ends. CDR1 SNHLY and CDR2 FYNNEI come from the germline V gene. This chain's CDR3 is CASSNGFNQPQHF. DNA of the CDR3: TGTGCCAGCTCGAACGGGTTCAATCAGCCCCAGCATTTT.

The V and J genes are TRBV9 and TRBJ2-7; 7 bases fit TRBD2. CDR1 is SGDLS and CDR2 is YYNGEE in the germline V gene. V dropped 4 bases and J dropped 0; count of bases not matched to a gene: 10. There are 16 residues in the CDR3. CDR3: CASSTELATSSYEQYF. The CDR3 DNA is TGTGCCAGCAGCACTGAACTAGCGACGAGCTCCTACGAGCAGTACTTC.

The chain combines TRBV7-2 with TRBJ1-6, with a tentative D call TRBD1 (5 bases). Germline CDR1 and CDR2: SGHTA and FQGNSA. CDR3 size: 16 residues. The germline V and J ends were trimmed by 0 bases and 9 bases, with 15 bases remaining between them. The CDR3 sequence: CASSLASVREGSPLHF. The CDR3 DNA follows: TGTGCCAGCAGCTTAGCGTCGGTCAGGGAGGGTTCACCCCTCCACTTT. The full variable domain, with the rest looked up from reference TRBV7-2 and TRBJ1-6, is GAGVSQSPSNKVTEKGKDVELRCDPISGHTALYWYRQSLGQGLEFLIYFQGNSAPDKSGLPSDRFSAERTGGSVSTLTIQRTQQEDSAVYLCASSLASVREGSPLHFGNGTRLTVT.

CDR3 DNA: TGTGCCACCAGTGGGGAGGTCTCGACAGATACGCAGTATTTT. Protein sequence: CATSGEVSTDTQYF. This chain joins TRBV24-1 and TRBJ2-3, with TRBD2 as a possible D gene (6 bases). The CDR3 extends over 14 amino acids. V was trimmed by 5 bases and J by 3 bases, leaving 11 bases between them. Germline CDR1 reads KGHDR; CDR2 reads SFDVKD.

This clone is a singleton in its sample. J is TRBJ1-6 and V is TRBV28; D gene unclear. Germline V lookup: CDR1 MDHEN, CDR2 SYDVKM. This CDR3 contains 14 residues. V was trimmed by 5 bases and J by 4 bases, leaving 9 bases between them. The CDR3 reads CASSPVRYNSPLHF. In nucleotides, the CDR3 is TGTGCCAGCAGTCCGGTCCGATATAATTCACCCCTCCACTTT.

The V and J genes are TRBV18 and TRBJ2-7; D is tentatively TRBD1 or TRBD2 (5 bases each). This CDR3 spans 15 amino acids. V shed 6 bases and J shed 0 bases, with 15 bases lying between them. CDR1 and CDR2 (germline): KGHSH, LQKENI. DNA for the CDR3: TGTGCCAGCTCCCCGACGAGGGGTCCCTCCTACGAGCAGTACTTC. Translation gives CASSPTRGPSYEQYF.

The rearrangement uses TRBV6-6 and TRBJ2-5; D may correspond to TRBD1 or TRBD2 (5 bases each). Trimming took off 4 bases at V and 1 base at J, with 7 bases between the two ends. CDR1 is MNHNY and CDR2 is SVGAGI in the germline V gene (reference sequence). The CDR3 totals 13 residues. CDR3 in amino acids: CASSSGTQETQYF. In DNA form, the CDR3 reads TGTGCCAGCAGTTCAGGGACCCAAGAGACCCAGTACTTC.

The chain couples TRBV7-8 to TRBJ2-7; D is unclear. V was shortened by 5 bases and J by 2 bases, with 10 bases between the two germline ends. Germline values: CDR1 SGHVS, CDR2 FQNEAQ. This CDR3 contains 13 residues. The CDR3 DNA follows: TGTGCCAGCAGCGGCGCCGGTCCCTACGAGCAGTACTTC. Its protein product is CASSGAGPYEQYF.

The gene calls are TRBV11-2 and TRBJ2-3; 7 bases are a match to TRBD2. V lost 5 bases and J lost 4; bases outside the gene matches: 9. There are 15 residues in the CDR3. Per the germline V gene, CDR1 is SGHAT and CDR2 is FQNNGV. The CDR3 DNA reads as TGTGCCAGCAGCCCCGTCGGGGGGTTCGCAGATACGCAGTATTTT. It translates to CASSPVGGFADTQYF. Full variable domain (rest looked up from reference TRBV11-2 and TRBJ2-3): EAGVAQSPRYKIIEKRQSVAFWCNPISGHATLYWYQQILGQGPKLLIQFQNNGVVDDSQLPKDRFSAERLKGVDSTLKIQPAKLEDSAVYLCASSPVGGFADTQYFGPGTRLTVL.

This chain joins TRBV28 and TRBJ1-4; D perhaps matches TRBD1 (6 bases). Trimming took 5 bases from V and 5 from J, leaving 18 bases between them. Germline assignment: CDR1 MDHEN and CDR2 SYDVKM. The CDR3 contains 16 residues. The CDR3 loop reads CASSPAGTLVNEKLFF. CDR3 sequence (DNA): TGTGCCAGCAGTCCTGCAGGGACACTAGTAAATGAAAAACTGTTTTTT.

The chain has TRBV9 and TRBJ2-3; 7 bases are shared with TRBD2. Per germline, CDR1 SGDLS and CDR2 YYNGEE. This CDR3 is 16 amino acids long. After removal of 3 bases from V and 2 bases from J, the junction contained 9 bases not matched to a gene. CDR3 region: CASSAGGSRVTDTQYF. The DNA for the CDR3 is TGTGCCAGCAGCGCCGGGGGGAGCAGGGTCACAGATACGCAGTATTTT.

The chain joins TRBV7-6 to TRBJ2-3; a weak D match, TRBD2 (7 bases). The CDR3 runs 18 residues. V was shortened by 5 bases and J by 4 bases, with 25 bases between the two germline ends. Germline CDR1 and CDR2: SGHVS and FNYEAQ. CDR3 protein: CASSVVGGAPGPADTQYF. CDR3 DNA: TGTGCCAGCAGCGTCGTGGGGGGGGCACCCGGGCCGGCAGATACGCAGTATTTT.